Below are 16 T cell receptor beta chains sequenced from a single sample in a study of molecular identifiers for immune sequencing clone quantification. TCRdb reanalysed the PCR reads using MiXCR and keeps one entry per CDR3 protein. The data show more than 450,000 distinct CDR3 sequences, about 26% seen once. Sequenced sample: naive CD8+ T cells from blood, with Jurkat cell RNA spiked in. Subset in this sample: FACS-sorted CD8+CD4-CCR7+CD45RA+ naive T cells. These receptor sequences come from a human donor in good health. Some libraries in this study had Jurkat cell RNA spiked in.

About this clonotype: Since the CDR3 does not end with the conserved phenylalanine or tryptophan, this likely comes from a read error. The chain is built from TRBV4-3 and TRBJ1-1; D not resolved. This CDR3 has 14 residues. CDR1 and CDR2 from the germline V gene are LGHNA and YSLEER. V shed 0 bases and J shed 2 bases, with 7 bases lying between them. The CDR3 reads CASSQDTTNTEAFY. The CDR3 region has the DNA TGCGCCAGCAGCCAAGATACGACTAACACTGAAGCTTTCTAT.

A few counts support this clonotype. The chain is built from TRBV6-5 and TRBJ2-7; D is tentatively TRBD1 or TRBD2 (5 bases each). CDR1 and CDR2 (germline): MNHEY, SVGAGI. The CDR3 totals 14 residues. V was trimmed by 2 bases and J by 4 bases, leaving 12 bases between them. This CDR3 is CASSYGDGGYEQYF. The CDR3 DNA reads TGTGCCAGCAGTTACGGGGACGGTGGTTACGAGCAGTACTTC.

This chain uses TRBV30 with TRBJ1-5; D perhaps matches TRBD1 (6 bases). V gave up 1 base and J gave up 5 bases, with 18 bases separating them. The V gene's germline CDR1 is GTSNPN and CDR2 SVGIG (reference sequence). The CDR3 loop spans 16 amino acids. DNA for the CDR3: TGTGCCTGGAGTGCCCTTTTGGACAGTCCCTATCAGCCCCAGCATTTT. Translation gives CAWSALLDSPYQPQHF.

This chain joins TRBV10-3 and TRBJ2-7; D is perhaps TRBD1 or TRBD2 (5 bases each). This CDR3 has 14 residues. The germline V and J ends were trimmed by 6 bases and 3 bases, with 15 bases remaining between them. Germline CDR1 reads ENHRY; CDR2 reads SYGVKD. The DNA for the CDR3 is TGTGCCATCAGAAACCCGGGACGGAACTACGAGCAGTACTTC. Translated: CAIRNPGRNYEQYF.

The chain carries TRBV7-9 and TRBJ2-7, with a possible D match to TRBD1 (6 bases). Trimming took off 1 base at V and 2 bases at J, with 12 bases between the two ends. CDR1 SEHNR and CDR2 FQNEAQ come from the germline V gene (reference sequence). CDR3 length: 15 residues. CDR3: CASSLETGGTYEQYF. The CDR3 nucleotides read TGTGCCAGCAGCTTAGAGACAGGAGGAACCTACGAGCAGTACTTC.

The chain has TRBV6-5 and TRBJ1-1; perhaps TRBD1 as D (5 bases). The CDR3 totals 14 residues. The V end lost 2 bases, the J end lost 6 bases, and 13 bases lay between the germline ends. Per germline, CDR1 MNHEY and CDR2 SVGAGI. The chain's CDR3 is CASSYQGLNAEAFF. The CDR3 region has the DNA TGTGCCAGCAGTTACCAGGGATTAAACGCTGAAGCTTTCTTT.

This clonotype turned up a few times. The chain carries TRBV6-1 and TRBJ2-7; D gene ambiguous. The CDR3 runs 12 residues. Germline V CDR1 and CDR2: MNHNS, SASEGT. V was trimmed by 7 bases and J by 6 bases, leaving 13 bases between them. The CDR3 DNA is TGTGCCAGCAACCCATGTGGTTTCGAGCAGTACTTC. It codes for CASNPCGFEQYF.

V is TRBV27 and J is TRBJ2-1; 7 bases are a match to TRBD2. This CDR3 spans 14 amino acids. The germline CDR1 and CDR2 sequences are MNHEY and SMNVEV (reference sequence). The junction had 5 bases not matched to a gene; V was cut back by 6 bases and J by 3 bases. In nucleotides, the CDR3 is TGTGCCAGCAGGCTTGGCGGGGGCTACAATGAGCAGTTCTTC. Its protein product is CASRLGGGYNEQFF.

This clonotype was seen a few times. The rearrangement joins TRBV9 to TRBJ2-4; TRBD1 agrees at 7 bases. The V and J ends lost 0 bases and 5 bases, in that order; junction bases with no gene match: 5. CDR1 is SGDLS and CDR2 is YYNGEE in the germline V gene. The CDR3 spans 15 residues. The CDR3 DNA sequence: TGTGCCAGCAGCGTAGGTCGGGACAGAGAAAACATTCAGTACTTC. The encoded protein is CASSVGRDRENIQYF. The variable domain in full, with the rest retrieved from reference TRBV9 and TRBJ2-4, is DSGVTQTPKHLITATGQRVTLRCSPRSGDLSVYWYQQSLDQGLQFLIQYYNGEERAKGNILERFSAQQFPDLHSELNLSSLELGDSALYFCASSVGRDRENIQYFGAGTRLSVL.

In nucleotides, the CDR3 is TGTGCCAGCAGTTACACCGCGGGTGGGGGTGGCAATGAGCAGTTCTTC. Its translation is CASSYTAGGGGNEQFF. The chain employs TRBV6-5 and TRBJ2-1, with D perhaps assigned TRBD1 or TRBD2 (5 bases each). The V gene's germline CDR1 is MNHEY and CDR2 SVGAGI. The CDR3 has 16 residues. V shed 2 bases and J shed 6 bases, with 17 bases lying between them.

This clonotype occurred many times. The rearrangement joins TRBV30 to TRBJ2-7, with 8 bases aligning to TRBD2. The V gene end was trimmed by 5 bases and the J gene end by 5 bases; junction bases not matched to a gene: 5. The CDR3 length is 12 residues. The germline V gene has CDR1 GTSNPN and CDR2 SVGIG (reference sequence). CDR3: CAWSGGPHEQYF. As DNA, the CDR3 is TGTGCCTGGTCGGGGGGGCCCCACGAGCAGTACTTC. The entire variable domain, with the rest obtained from reference TRBV30 and TRBJ2-7, is as follows: SQTIHQWPATLVQPVGSPLSLECTVEGTSNPNLYWYRQAAGRGLQLLFYSVGIGQISSEVPQNLSASRPQDRQFILSSKKLLLSDSGFYLCAWSGGPHEQYFGPGTRLTVT.

This chain uses TRBV27 with TRBJ2-7, with D possibly called TRBD1 or TRBD2 (6 bases each). V lost 4 bases, J lost 3 bases, and 22 bases lay in between. Germline CDR1 is MNHEY and CDR2 is SMNVEV (reference sequence). There are 17 residues in the CDR3. In nucleotides, the CDR3 is TGTGCCAGCAGTTCCCCTTCTTCCGGGGGCCCATTCTACGAGCAGTACTTC. Translation: CASSSPSSGGPFYEQYF.

The chain links TRBV7-6 to TRBJ2-3; unclear D gene. The CDR3 is 13 residues long. The germline V and J ends were trimmed by 5 bases and 4 bases, with 10 bases remaining between them. Germline V gene data show CDR1 as SGHVS and CDR2 as FNYEAQ. Written as DNA, the CDR3 is TGTGCCAGCAGCCTGACGGAGCCAGATACGCAGTATTTT. Protein sequence: CASSLTEPDTQYF.

This clonotype was detected many times. The chain links TRBV28 to TRBJ2-3; TRBD1 agrees at 9 bases. Germline values: CDR1 MDHEN, CDR2 SYDVKM. J lost 0 bases, V lost 7 bases, and 23 bases had no gene match. The CDR3 contains 21 residues. CDR3 sequence reads: CASTTLFLRDRDLASTDTQYF. For the CDR3, the DNA is TGTGCCAGCACCACCTTATTCCTCCGGGACAGGGACCTTGCTAGCACAGATACGCAGTATTTT.

V and J are TRBV27 and TRBJ2-3; D may be TRBD2 (6 bases). Germline-derived CDR1 and CDR2 are MNHEY and SMNVEV (reference sequence). V was clipped by 1 base and J by 0 bases, with 11 bases between them. The CDR3 runs 16 residues. CDR3 in amino acids: CASSLLGTLSTDTQYF. The CDR3 nucleotides read TGTGCCAGCAGTTTATTGGGGACTTTAAGCACAGATACGCAGTATTTT.

The genes are TRBV29-1 and TRBJ1-1; TRBD1 might be the D (6 bases). V was clipped by 7 bases and J by 4 bases, with 22 bases between them. Germline values: CDR1 SQVTM, CDR2 ANQGSEA. The CDR3 has 15 residues. In nucleotides, the CDR3 is TGCAGCGCTGAGTTACAGGACAGAGTTGGCACTGAAGCTTTCTTT. Protein: CSAELQDRVGTEAFF. Full variable domain (remainder filled in from reference TRBV29-1 and TRBJ1-1): SAVISQKPSRDICQRGTSLTIQCQVDSQVTMMFWYRQQPGQSLTLIATANQGSEATYESGFVIDKFPISRPNLTFSTLTVSNMSPEDSSIYLCSAELQDRVGTEAFFGQGTRLTVV.